This T cell receptor beta chain was identified in a study of T cell responses to AZD1222 COVID-19 vaccine. About the research overall: Pooling covered second doses at about 4 or about 12 weeks. General study points: Within unmutated variant regions lay the reported targets of nearly half of spike-specific TCRs. Increases in Spike-specific TCR breadth and depth were seen after two AZD1222 doses.

Germline V lookup: CDR1 SEHNR, CDR2 FQNEAQ (reference sequence). The CDR3 extends over 11 amino acids. Trimming removed 5 bases from V and 7 bases from J, with 8 bases in between. The table came from immunoSEQ multiplex PCR; TCRdb's copy has only in-frame clones and leaves some out. The sample consists of about 57,000 clones, around 85% of them appearing once. A note on this clone: The antigen remains undetermined.

This material consisted of peripheral blood, taken on day 0 of AZD1222 vaccination. The sequence derives from an adult in good health. The chain links TRBV7-9 to TRBJ2-5; tentatively, D is TRBD2 (6 bases). The CDR3 DNA is TGTGCCAGCAGCCTGGGGGGGACCCAGTACTTC. Translated: CASSLGGTQYF.